The rows below give T cell receptor beta chains drawn from one sample of a study of blood T cell repertoires in COVID-19. Profiling relied on immunoSEQ multiplex PCR, and the TCRdb table lists in-frame clones only, not all of them. The top ten hold 30% to 45% of the sample, which has more than 120,000 clones, 85% to 90% seen once. Sample: peripheral blood. These receptors were obtained from a man in his fifties who had recovered from COVID-19. CDR3s include the opening cysteine and the closing phenylalanine or tryptophan. The D gene is left open where the match is weak. The size of a clone is reported for some rows only, either as once, few or many, or as a class for expanded clones.

TRBJ1-1,.,.,TRBV2,TGTGCCAGCAGTTCCGGGGGGGTCACTGAAGCTTTCTTT,CASSSGGVTEAFF
TRBJ2-7,.,TRBD2,TRBV5-1,TGCGCCAGCAGCTTGGCCGGGACTAGGGACTACGAGCAGTACTTC,CASSLAGTRDYEQYF
TRBJ2-1,.,TRBD1,TRBV9,TGTGCCAGCAGCCAAGGACAGGGAAGCTCCTACAATGAGCAGTTCTTC,CASSQGQGSSYNEQFF
TRBJ2-7,.,.,TRBV21-1,TGTGCCAGCAGCAAAGACAGGTCATCCTACGAGCAGTACTTC,CASSKDRSSYEQYF
TRBJ1-1,.,.,TRBV12-3/TRBV12-4,TGTGCCAGCAGTTTTGGACAGAACCCGGAAGCTTTCTTT,CASSFGQNPEAFF
TRBJ2-7,.,.,TRBV12-5,TGTGCTAGTGGTGCTCCAGGGGTTGAAGGGTACGAGCAGTACTTC,CASGAPGVEGYEQYF
TRBJ2-5,.,TRBD1,TRBV7-2,TGTGCCAGCAGCTTAGAACAGGGGGCGACCCAGTACTTC,CASSLEQGATQYF
TRBJ1-6,.,.,TRBV5-6,TGTGCCAGTAGGGGGAATAATTCACCCCTCCACTTT,CASRGNNSPLHF
TRBJ2-1,.,TRBD1,TRBV10-3,TGTGCCATCAGTGATGGGACAGATTACAATGAGCAGTTCTTC,CAISDGTDYNEQFF
TRBJ2-7,.,.,TRBV7-2,TGTGCCAGCAGCTTAGCGACCCAGACAGAGTCCTACGAGCAGTACTTC,CASSLATQTESYEQYF
TRBJ2-5,once,.,TRBV5-8,TGTGCCAGCAGCTCTACGGGGGAGACCCAGTACTTC,CASSSTGETQYF
TRBJ1-1,.,.,TRBV6-5,TGTGCCAGCAGTTACGAGGGAGGGGCGCTTAACACTGAAGCTTTCTTT,CASSYEGGALNTEAFF
TRBJ1-1,.,TRBD1,TRBV27,TGTGCCAGCAGTTCAGGACAGGGGCAGATGAACACTGAAGCTTTCTTT,CASSSGQGQMNTEAFF
TRBJ1-1,.,.,TRBV6-5,TGTGCCAGCAGCGGGGAGATAGGAACTGAAGCTTTCTTT,CASSGEIGTEAFF
TRBJ2-7,.,.,TRBV5-6,TGTGCCAGCAGCTTTCGCGGGGTTAACTCCTACGAGCAGTACTTC,CASSFRGVNSYEQYF
TRBJ2-5,.,.,TRBV3-1/TRBV3-2,TGTGCCAGCAGCCAGGACAGTGCGGTCGGCCGAGCCCAGTACTTC,CASSQDSAVGRAQYF
TRBJ1-2,once,.,TRBV11-3,TGTGCCAGCAGCTTAGGAGCCCTGGTTGGCTACACCTTC,CASSLGALVGYTF
TRBJ2-3,.,TRBD2,TRBV6-2/TRBV6-3,TGTGCCAGCAGTTACTCTCCAGCGGGGGGCACAGATACGCAGTATTTT,CASSYSPAGGTDTQYF
TRBJ2-3,.,TRBD2,TRBV4-3,TGCGCCAGCAGTCCTAGCGGGGGGGCCAGCACAGATACGCAGTATTTT,CASSPSGGASTDTQYF
TRBJ1-1,.,.,TRBV12-3/TRBV12-4,TGTGCCAGCAGAGGGGATGGGAACACTGAAGCTTTCTTT,CASRGDGNTEAFF
TRBJ1-1,.,TRBD1,TRBV9,TGTGCCAGCAGCGGGACAGGGGGCTCCGCTGAAGCTTTCTTT,CASSGTGGSAEAFF
TRBJ1-6,.,.,TRBV10-3,TGTGCCATCAGTGAGAATTTCTCTTCCCTCCACTTT,CAISENFSSLHF
TRBJ2-2,.,.,TRBV11-2,TGTGCCAGCAGCTTAGTGGCCAGGGCGCACCCCGGGGAGCTGTTTTTT,CASSLVARAHPGELFF
TRBJ2-7,.,TRBD1,TRBV6-5,TGTGCCAGCAGGCTGGGACAGGGGGCCTACGAGCAGTACTTC,CASRLGQGAYEQYF
TRBJ2-2,.,TRBD1,TRBV11-3,TGTGCCAGCAGCAACGAGGGGGCGCAGAACACCGGGGAGCTGTTTTTT,CASSNEGAQNTGELFF
TRBJ1-4,.,TRBD1,TRBV2,TGTGCCAGCAGGACAGGGGAGATTGAAAAACTGTTTTTT,CASRTGEIEKLFF
TRBJ2-5,.,TRBD2,TRBV2,TGTGCCAGCAGTGAAGGGGATGGCGGGGGGTGGGAGACCCAGTACTTC,CASSEGDGGGWETQYF
TRBJ2-7,.,.,TRBV5-1,TGCGCCAGCAGCTTGGCAGTCAGGGATTCTTCCCACGAGCAGTACTTC,CASSLAVRDSSHEQYF
TRBJ1-1,once,.,TRBV10-3,TGTGCCATCAGTGAGAGGGGTGGGGTGGTGAACACTGAAGCTTTCTTT,CAISERGGVVNTEAFF
TRBJ1-5,.,.,TRBV6-2/TRBV6-3,TGTGCCAGCAGTCTCGACACCTATAGCAATCAGCCCCAGCATTTT,CASSLDTYSNQPQHF
TRBJ2-3,.,TRBD1,TRBV24-1,TGTGCCACCAGTCGAGGGCCGGGACAGGGCTTGTATTTT,CATSRGPGQGLYF
TRBJ1-2,.,.,TRBV19,TGTGCCAGTAGTATAGGCGGAAGAGCGGGCTACACCTTC,CASSIGGRAGYTF
TRBJ2-6,.,.,TRBV6-1,TGTGCCAGCAGTGAAGCGCATGGGTCAGGGGCCCTCCTCCTGACTTTC,CASSEAHGSGALLLTF
TRBJ2-1,.,.,TRBV19,TGTGCCAGTAGTAACTTCGACAGCAACTACAATGAGCAGTTCTTC,CASSNFDSNYNEQFF
TRBJ1-6,few,.,TRBV5-1,TGCGCCAGCAGGTCTGAAGGGCGAGGGACCCTCCACTTT,CASRSEGRGTLHF
TRBJ2-2,.,.,TRBV7-2,TGTGCCAGCAGCCCGCCCCCAGGGTCGGGCACCGGGGAGCTGTTTTTT,CASSPPPGSGTGELFF
TRBJ2-7,once,TRBD1,TRBV5-1,TGCGCCAGCAGCTCGACAGGGGCCGCGGCCTACGAGCAGTACTTC,CASSSTGAAAYEQYF
TRBJ2-1,.,.,TRBV2,TGTGCCAGCAGTGAACGCAGGGACAATGAGCAGTTCTTC,CASSERRDNEQFF
TRBJ2-7,.,TRBD1,TRBV9,TGTGCCAGCAGCGTTACAGGGGACGAGCAGTACTTC,CASSVTGDEQYF
TRBJ2-2,.,.,TRBV29-1,TGCAGCGTTGAAAGACAGCGCACCGGGGAGCTGTTTTTT,CSVERQRTGELFF
TRBJ2-7,.,TRBD2,TRBV6-2/TRBV6-3,TGTGCCAGCAGTTCCCTCCTGTACTCCGGGACTAGCCCTTCCTACGAGCAGTACTTC,CASSSLLYSGTSPSYEQYF
TRBJ2-7,.,TRBD2,TRBV9,TGTGCCAGCAGCCCGCGGGGGGACGGAGTCTACGAGCAGTACTTC,CASSPRGDGVYEQYF
TRBJ2-3,.,.,TRBV7-3,TGTGCCAGCAGCCCCCGGTTCGGGGACACAGATACGCAGTATTTT,CASSPRFGDTDTQYF
TRBJ2-3,.,TRBD2,TRBV10-3,TGTGCCATCAGTGAGCAACGACGGGGGGTACGCACAGATACGCAGTATTTT,CAISEQRRGVRTDTQYF
TRBJ1-5,.,.,TRBV2,TGTGCCAGCAGGGCCGACAGGAGCAATCAGCCCCAGCATTTT,CASRADRSNQPQHF
TRBJ2-7,.,TRBD1,TRBV27,TGTGCCAGCAGTTTGGGGACAGGGATCGAGCAGTACTTC,CASSLGTGIEQYF
TRBJ2-2,.,.,TRBV5-8,TGTGCCAGCAGTCTAAACATTATTTCGAGGTTTACTGCCGGGGAGCTGTTTTTT,CASSLNIISRFTAGELFF
TRBJ2-2,.,TRBD1,TRBV7-7,TGTGCCAGCAGCTCCGGACAGGGGATCGGGGAGCTGTTTTTT,CASSSGQGIGELFF